This T cell receptor (beta chain) was found in a study of cytomegalovirus exposure and HLA in healthy donors. Study-wide results and caveats: Cytomegalovirus association was assigned to about 150 TCR beta chains. In vitro testing confirmed a few CMV-associated chains as specific for CMV antigens.

Remarks on this clone: What it recognizes is unknown.

Libraries were prepared by immunoSEQ multiplex PCR; TCRdb keeps only in-frame clonotypes and omits some of them. The table has around 95,000 clones, 85% seen once. The sequencing sample was made of PBMCs. The receptor's source is a man aged 18 to 30 in good health and CMV-seropositive.

The CDR3 region is CASYNRDTGELFF. As DNA, the CDR3 is TGTGCCAGCTATAACCGCGACACCGGGGAGCTGTTTTTT. The chain recombines TRBV28 with TRBJ2-2; D gene ambiguous. Deletions cut 8 bases from V and 3 bases from J, with 10 bases between. CDR1 is MDHEN and CDR2 is SYDVKM in the germline V gene. The CDR3 has 13 residues.